What follows are 28 T cell receptor beta chains derived from one specimen sequenced in a study of cytomegalovirus exposure and HLA in healthy donors (dated by TCRdb to 2016 to 2017). The library was built by means of the immunoSEQ multiplex PCR assay. For the multiplex PCR, a mixture combining 60 forward primers for TCR Vbeta segments and 13 reverse primers for TCR Jbeta segments was used. Drawn from immuneACCESS, this table holds only the in-frame rearrangements with V and J called that TCRdb kept. Clones are partly lost; checked studies trace under half to an unresolved V gene and leave the rest unexplained. Present in this sample are over 120,000 clones, 75% to 80% of which were seen just once. Of the sample, 2% to 2.5% is held by the ten largest clones. What was sequenced was PBMCs. The source of these receptors is a woman between 18 and 29 years old in good health and CMV-seropositive.

The rearrangement uses TRBV7-9 and TRBJ2-5, with 11 bases identical to TRBD2. Germline CDR1 and CDR2: SEHNR and FQNEAQ (reference sequence). Trimming removed 5 bases from V and 2 bases from J; junction bases left unmatched: 16. There are 19 residues in the CDR3. This chain's CDR3 is CASSRTTGVAGGPQETQYF. CDR3 coding DNA: TGTGCCAGCAGCCGAACAACCGGGGTAGCGGGGGGGCCACAAGAGACCCAGTACTTC.

The chain has TRBV19 and TRBJ1-6; TRBD1 aligns across 9 bases. There are 16 residues in the CDR3. After removal of 6 bases from V and 7 bases from J, the junction contained 10 bases not matched to a gene. Germline CDR1 LNHDA, CDR2 SQIVND (reference sequence). The CDR3 loop is CASSLDRGSLNSPLHF. Here the CDR3 DNA reads TGTGCCAGTAGCCTTGACAGGGGGAGTCTGAATTCACCCCTCCACTTT.

The chain links TRBV7-6 to TRBJ2-1; TRBD2 matches at 11 bases. CDR3 length: 15 residues. J was trimmed by 6 bases and V by 3 bases; bases with no gene match: 4. Germline V gene sequence: CDR1 SGHVS, CDR2 FNYEAQ. DNA for the CDR3: TGTGCCAGCAGCTTGGAACTAGCGGGGGCCAATGAGCAGTTCTTC. Its translation is CASSLELAGANEQFF.

The J gene is TRBJ2-3, the V gene TRBV7-2; tentatively, D is TRBD1 (6 bases). The germline V gene encodes CDR1 SGHTA and CDR2 FQGNSA. V shed 4 bases and J shed 0 bases, with 14 bases lying between them. This CDR3 comprises 16 residues. For the CDR3, the DNA is TGTGCCAGCAGCTATGACGGGACAACTAGCACAGATACGCAGTATTTT. Translation: CASSYDGTTSTDTQYF.

V is TRBV7-9 and J is TRBJ2-3, with 8 bases matching TRBD1. This CDR3 region has 19 residues. Losses at the gene ends were 5 bases for V and 0 bases for J; bases not matched to a gene: 16. Germline CDR1 is SEHNR and CDR2 is FQNEAQ (reference sequence). The chain's CDR3 is CASSLPRPGGDSSTDTQYF. CDR3 nucleotides: TGTGCCAGCAGCCTCCCGCGGCCAGGGGGCGACTCGAGCACAGATACGCAGTATTTT.

A few counts support this clone. V gene TRBV7-6 combines with J gene TRBJ2-7, with 7 bases that match TRBD1. After removal of 6 bases from V and 3 bases from J, the junction contained 2 bases not matched to a gene. The V gene's germline CDR1 is SGHVS and CDR2 FNYEAQ. This CDR3 is built from 12 residues. The CDR3 protein is CASSPGGYEQYF. CDR3 coding DNA: TGTGCCAGCAGTCCAGGGGGCTACGAGCAGTACTTC.

This clone was counted a single time. The J gene is TRBJ1-2, the V gene TRBV18; weak D call: TRBD1 (6 bases). Trimming shortened V by 2 bases and J by 3 bases, and 10 bases separated the two germline ends. CDR1 is KGHSH and CDR2 is LQKENI in the germline V gene. The CDR3 is made up of 14 amino acids. The CDR3 nucleotides read TGTGCCAGCTCACCAAGGCAGGGGTACTATGGCTACACCTTC. Amino acids: CASSPRQGYYGYTF.

This clone showed up just a few times. V is TRBV5-6 and J is TRBJ1-5; 7 nucleotides match TRBD1. J lost 3 bases, V lost 4 bases, and 4 bases had no gene match. The CDR3 runs 14 residues. CDR1 is SGHDT and CDR2 is YYEEEE in the germline V gene. CDR3 coding DNA: TGTGCCAGCAGCCGGGACAGCGTCAATCAGCCCCAGCATTTT. Its translation: CASSRDSVNQPQHF.

The CDR3 coding sequence is TGTGCCACCCGAGTTCCAGGGGCGGGAGAGACCCAGTACTTC. It codes for CATRVPGAGETQYF. The chain joins TRBV6-1 to TRBJ2-5, with D perhaps TRBD1 (6 bases). Trimming cost V 10 bases and J 4 bases, with 19 bases left between them. Germline V gene data show CDR1 as MNHNS and CDR2 as SASEGT. The CDR3 spans 14 residues.

This clone was seen once. V gene TRBV7-8 combines with J gene TRBJ1-6; 9 nucleotides line up with TRBD1. Germline V lookup: CDR1 SGHVS, CDR2 FQNEAQ. The CDR3 sequence is 17 residues long. V shed 6 bases, J shed 3 bases, and the junction held 9 bases outside the gene matches. The CDR3 nucleotides read TGTGCCAGCAGTCTCGCCGGGACAGGGCTCTATAATTCACCCCTCCACTTT. This codes for CASSLAGTGLYNSPLHF. The entire variable domain, with the rest obtained from reference TRBV7-8 and TRBJ1-6, is as follows: GAGVSQSPRYKVAKRGQDVALRCDPISGHVSLFWYQQALGQGPEFLTYFQNEAQLDKSGLPSDRFFAERPEGSVSTLKIQRTQQEDSAVYLCASSLAGTGLYNSPLHFGNGTRLTVT.

The chain employs TRBV6-1 and TRBJ1-1; D possibly corresponds to TRBD1 (5 bases). The CDR3 is 17 residues long. CDR1 is MNHNS, CDR2 SASEGT, per germline. V was pared by 0 bases and J by 0 bases, with 14 bases between. Here the CDR3 DNA reads TGTGCCAGCAGTGAAGCAATAGGGCAGGGCCTGAACACTGAAGCTTTCTTT. It is translated as CASSEAIGQGLNTEAFF.

This rearrangement joins TRBV6-5 to TRBJ1-2; tentatively, D is TRBD1 (6 bases). V was trimmed by 6 bases and J by 3 bases, leaving 14 bases between them. The CDR3 totals 14 residues. Germline CDR1 and CDR2: MNHEY and SVGAGI. The CDR3 region is CASSQEGVYYGYTF. CDR3 coding DNA: TGTGCCAGCAGCCAAGAGGGGGTATACTATGGCTACACCTTC.

J is TRBJ1-6 and V is TRBV2, with D tentatively TRBD1 (6 bases). V was shortened by 5 bases and J by 0 bases, with 20 bases between the two germline ends. This CDR3 is 19 amino acids long. Per germline, CDR1 SNHLY and CDR2 FYNNEI. The CDR3 sequence: CASSLRDTRTSSYNSPLHF. CDR3 nucleotides: TGTGCCAGCAGTCTCCGGGACACAAGGACTAGCTCCTATAATTCACCCCTCCACTTT.

This chain uses TRBV9 with TRBJ2-2; the match to TRBD2 covers 10 bases. The germline V gene encodes CDR1 SGDLS and CDR2 YYNGEE. J gave up 2 bases and V 0 bases, and 4 bases lay outside the gene matches. The CDR3 consists of 17 residues. The CDR3 sequence: CASSVASGGLNTGELFF. The CDR3 DNA follows: TGTGCCAGCAGCGTAGCTAGCGGGGGACTAAACACCGGGGAGCTGTTTTTT.

The rearrangement links TRBV7-9 to TRBJ1-5; TRBD1 matches at 10 bases. Germline CDR1 reads SEHNR; CDR2 reads FQNEAQ (reference sequence). This CDR3 has 18 residues. Trimming at V came to 4 bases and at J to 6 bases, leaving 15 bases not matched to a gene. CDR3 bases: TGTGCCAGCAGCTCCCACAGACAGGGGGCGTTAGGTAGTCAGCCCCAGCATTTT. It codes for CASSSHRQGALGSQPQHF.

This chain uses TRBV6-6 with TRBJ2-1, with 8 positions matching TRBD1. The germline gives CDR1 MNHNY, CDR2 SVGAGI (reference sequence). Germline trimming cut 7 bases from V and 9 bases from J; bases unmatched to any gene: 11. This CDR3 has 14 amino acids. The CDR3 spells CASTLYQGAGEQFF. The CDR3 nucleotides read TGTGCCAGCACCCTTTATCAGGGGGCTGGTGAGCAGTTCTTC.

The chain joins TRBV6-5 to TRBJ1-6; D may be TRBD1 (6 bases). Germline CDR1 reads MNHEY; CDR2 reads SVGAGI. This CDR3 is built from 15 residues. Between the trimmed V and J ends, which lost 6 bases and 4 bases, there was a span of 13 bases. The CDR3 here is CASSNRDTYNSPLHF. CDR3 sequence (DNA): TGTGCCAGCAGCAACCGGGACACATATAATTCACCCCTCCACTTT.

This clone was found a few times. The chain employs TRBV2 and TRBJ2-7; TRBD1 aligns across 7 bases. The CDR3 covers 14 residues. Germline V gene lookup returns CDR1 SNHLY and CDR2 FYNNEI. The J segment lost 2 bases and the V segment lost 7 bases, leaving 8 bases of the junction unmatched. The DNA for the CDR3 is TGTGCCAGCAAGGAACAGGGGCCTACCTACGAGCAGTACTTC. Its protein product is CASKEQGPTYEQYF.

This chain links TRBV18 with TRBJ1-2, with D uncertain. The CDR3 totals 13 residues. CDR1 and CDR2 (germline): KGHSH, LQKENI. The germline V and J ends were trimmed by 2 bases and 2 bases, with 6 bases remaining between them. CDR3 bases: TGTGCCAGCTCACCATCGGGGAACTATGGCTACACCTTC. It yields the protein CASSPSGNYGYTF.

This clone was recorded only once. The chain is built from TRBV2 and TRBJ1-2; D is ambiguous. From germline, CDR1 is SNHLY and CDR2 FYNNEI. The CDR3 spans 14 residues. Trimming left V 4 bases short and J 4 bases short, with 13 bases between. CDR3 coding DNA: TGTGCCAGCAGTGTGGAGAAAGGAGCCTATGGCTACACCTTC. Its protein is CASSVEKGAYGYTF.

The table lists this clone with a count of one. V is TRBV10-3 and J is TRBJ1-2; possible D gene TRBD1, 5 bases. V was cut by 3 bases and J by 2 bases, with 16 bases left in between. CDR1 ENHRY and CDR2 SYGVKD come from the germline V gene. This CDR3 region has 16 residues. CDR3 residues: CAISDRGPGTNYGYTF. The CDR3 coding sequence is TGTGCCATCAGTGATAGGGGCCCAGGTACCAACTATGGCTACACCTTC.

In its sample, this clone was seen a few times. This chain links TRBV7-2 with TRBJ1-4, with D possibly matching TRBD1 (6 bases). This CDR3 has 17 residues. Germline CDR1 reads SGHTA; CDR2 reads FQGNSA. Trimming pared 1 base from V and 3 bases from J, leaving 15 bases between. In DNA form, the CDR3 reads TGTGCCAGCAGCTTAGTAGGGGGTCCCCTAGCTAATGAAAAACTGTTTTTT. Amino acids: CASSLVGGPLANEKLFF.

V and J are TRBV5-5 and TRBJ2-5; no reliable D call. This CDR3 spans 12 amino acids. Germline V gene sequence: CDR1 SGHKS, CDR2 YYEKEE (reference sequence). The V end was cut by 3 bases, the J end by 5 bases, with 8 bases between. CDR3 amino acids: CASSSLSETQYF. The CDR3 DNA follows: TGTGCCAGCAGCTCCCTCTCGGAGACCCAGTACTTC. The variable domain in full, with the rest retrieved from reference TRBV5-5 and TRBJ2-5, is DAGVTQSPTHLIKTRGQQVTLRCSPISGHKSVSWYQQVLGQGPQFIFQYYEKEERGRGNFPDRFSARQFPNYSSELNVNALLLGDSALYLCASSSLSETQYFGPGTRLLVL.

Regarding this clone: The junction does not match germline at one end; this may be a read error. The chain couples TRBV28 to TRBJ1-1, with TRBD1 identical over 8 bases. Germline V gene sequence: CDR1 MDHEN, CDR2 SYDVKM. The CDR3 contains 12 residues. The CDR3 DNA sequence: TGTGCCAGCAGTTTAGACAGGGGCTTGGTAGGCTTT. It yields the protein CASSLDRGLVGF.

The gene calls are TRBV6-1 and TRBJ2-7; a weak D match, TRBD1 (6 bases). Deletions cut 7 bases from V and 3 bases from J, with 19 bases between. The CDR3 is 15 amino acids. In germline, CDR1 is MNHNS, CDR2 SASEGT. The CDR3 nucleotides read TGTGCCAGCATAAGGAATGCAGGGGAAGTCTACGAGCAGTACTTC. The encoded protein is CASIRNAGEVYEQYF.

The chain recombines TRBV21-1 with TRBJ1-2; the table gives TRBD1 as D, unverified against the DNA. TRBV21-1 is given as a pseudogene. The CDR3 runs to 14 residues. CDR3 protein: CASGKGDVPNGYTF. For the CDR3, the DNA is TGTGCCAGCGGAAAGGGGGACGTGCCTAATGGCTACACCTTC.

This chain links TRBV9 with TRBJ1-3, with D maybe TRBD1 (6 bases). The CDR3 consists of 15 residues. V was shortened by 0 bases and J by 7 bases, with 14 bases between the two germline ends. The germline V gene has CDR1 SGDLS and CDR2 YYNGEE. The CDR3 nucleotides are TGTGCCAGCAGCGTAGATCAGGGGCCTAGTAACACCATATATTTT. Residues: CASSVDQGPSNTIYF.

This sequence joins TRBV6-6 and TRBJ2-1; D gene ambiguous. This CDR3 contains 16 residues. Trimming took off 1 base at V and 0 bases at J, with 10 bases between the two ends. CDR1 is MNHNY, CDR2 SVGAGI, per germline (reference sequence). The CDR3 DNA reads TGTGCCAGCAGTTACTTCGGTGTTTCCTCCTACAATGAGCAGTTCTTC. It translates to CASSYFGVSSYNEQFF.